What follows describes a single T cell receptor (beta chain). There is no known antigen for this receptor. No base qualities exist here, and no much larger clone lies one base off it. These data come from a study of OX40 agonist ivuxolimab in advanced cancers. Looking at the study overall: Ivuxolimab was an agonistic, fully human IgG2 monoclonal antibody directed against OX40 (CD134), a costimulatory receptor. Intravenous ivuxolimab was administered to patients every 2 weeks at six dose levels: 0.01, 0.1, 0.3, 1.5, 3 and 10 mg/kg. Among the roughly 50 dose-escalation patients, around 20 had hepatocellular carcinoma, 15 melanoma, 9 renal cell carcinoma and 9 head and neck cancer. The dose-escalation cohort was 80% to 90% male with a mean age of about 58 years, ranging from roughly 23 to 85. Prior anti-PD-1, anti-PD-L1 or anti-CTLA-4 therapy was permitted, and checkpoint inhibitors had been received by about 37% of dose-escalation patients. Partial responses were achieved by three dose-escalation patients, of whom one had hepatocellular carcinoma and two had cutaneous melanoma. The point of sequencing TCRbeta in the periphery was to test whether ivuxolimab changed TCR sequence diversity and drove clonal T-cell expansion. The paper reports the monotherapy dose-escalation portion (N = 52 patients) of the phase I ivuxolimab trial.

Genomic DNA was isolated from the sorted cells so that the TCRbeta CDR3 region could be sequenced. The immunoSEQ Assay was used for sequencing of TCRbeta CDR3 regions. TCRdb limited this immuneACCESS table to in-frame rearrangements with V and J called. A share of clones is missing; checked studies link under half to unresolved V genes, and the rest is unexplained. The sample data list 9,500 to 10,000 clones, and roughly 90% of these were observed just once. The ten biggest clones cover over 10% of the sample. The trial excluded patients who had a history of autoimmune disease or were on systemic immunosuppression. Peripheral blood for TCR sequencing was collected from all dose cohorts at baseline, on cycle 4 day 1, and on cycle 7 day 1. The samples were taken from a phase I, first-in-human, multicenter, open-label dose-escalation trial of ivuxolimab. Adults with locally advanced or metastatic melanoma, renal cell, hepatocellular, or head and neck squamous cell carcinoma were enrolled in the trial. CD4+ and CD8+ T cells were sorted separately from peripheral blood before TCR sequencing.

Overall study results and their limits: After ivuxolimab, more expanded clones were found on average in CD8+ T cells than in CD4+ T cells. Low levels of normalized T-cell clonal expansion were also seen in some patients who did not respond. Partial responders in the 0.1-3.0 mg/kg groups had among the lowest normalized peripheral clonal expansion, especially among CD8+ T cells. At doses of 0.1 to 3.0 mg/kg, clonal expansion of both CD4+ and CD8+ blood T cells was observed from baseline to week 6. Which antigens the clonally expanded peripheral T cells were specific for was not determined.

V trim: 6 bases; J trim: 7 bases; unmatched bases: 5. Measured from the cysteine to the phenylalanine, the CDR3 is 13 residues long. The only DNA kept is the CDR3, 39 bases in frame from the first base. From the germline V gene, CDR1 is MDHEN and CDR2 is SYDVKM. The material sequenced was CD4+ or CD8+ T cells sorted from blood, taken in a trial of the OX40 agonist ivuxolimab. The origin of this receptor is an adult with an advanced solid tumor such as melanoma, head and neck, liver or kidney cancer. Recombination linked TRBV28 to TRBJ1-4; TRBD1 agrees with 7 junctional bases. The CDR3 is CASRGPGGEKLFF. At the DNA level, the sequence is TGTGCCAGCAGAGGTCCAGGGGGTGAAAAACTGTTTTTT.